This T cell receptor beta chain was found in a study of beta chain features in type 1 diabetes listed by TCRdb under 2018. For the wider study: Mean age, gender distribution, total cell number and subset yield were not different between patients and healthy donors. Across all samples, approximately 98,000,000 sorted cells were examined, and cell number per subset correlated strongly with RNA yield. In the study, recently diagnosed type 1 diabetes patients and matched healthy donors were compared on the TCRB repertoires of their sorted circulating CD4+ T cell subsets. Regulatory and stem cell-like memory subsets were isolated from only 8 patients and 8 healthy donors, whereas naive and central memory subsets came from all 28 donors.

All of the isolated RNA was reverse transcribed with the High Capacity cDNA Reverse Transcription Kit, so expressed TCRB transcripts were sequenced. Deep immunoSEQ sequencing was performed on naive, central memory and regulatory T cell samples, with an average of about 3.57 million total reads per sample. Sorted cells were lysed in RLT buffer and RNA was extracted with DNase-treated RNeasy Micro or Mini kits, depending on cell number. Each cell subset was processed on its own to prevent cross-contamination, while patient and healthy donor samples were processed together. The immunoSEQ multiplex PCR was used to amplify TCRB sequences from cDNA, yielding 87-bp fragments that span the CDR3 region. Sequencing of the amplicons was done on the Illumina HiSeq platform. On the authors' methods: Synthetic template baselines were used to correct PCR bias computationally, reads within Hamming distance 2 were collapsed, and singletons that could not be merged were discarded. Reads were aligned against IMGT so that V, D and J genes, CDR3 length and insertions or deletions at six rearrangement sites could be assigned. Within each subset, clonotype counts were normalized to sorted cell number, after which true diversity and Gini coefficients were computed with the tcR R package. The overlap coefficient, calculated on TCRB nucleotide sequences, was used to quantify repertoire sharing. Out-of-frame TCRB sequences from naive cells were analyzed as a proxy for the pre-selection repertoire. TCRdb provides this immuneACCESS table in a form limited to in-frame rearrangements. Some clones are lacking; in checked studies, under half of them reflect an unresolved V gene, and why the rest are absent is not known. Clonal size and the V and J genes are those of that table, whereas D and trimming came from the DNA. Here the sample has nearly 700,000 clones; around 15% occur a single time. The ten largest account for roughly 0.022% of the sample.

The CDR3 runs 13 residues from the cysteine to the phenylalanine. Kept here is only the CDR3 DNA, which spans 39 bases and is read in frame from base 1. As encoded in the germline V gene (reference sequence), CDR1 is GTSNPN while CDR2 is SVGIG. V sheds 4 bases and J sheds 7 bases, leaving 13 bases between their ends. On this clone itself: The specificity of this receptor is unknown. Nothing much larger sits one base from this clone, and base qualities are not available.

The full study reports these points: A moderate but significant shortening of TCRB CDR3 length was observed in type 1 diabetes patients in all four CD4+ subsets. At VDJ recombination sites, patients with type 1 diabetes made fewer insertions and deleted more nucleotides, a pattern implying thymic rearrangement abnormalities. Naive, central memory and regulatory TCRB repertoires appeared to be more similar among patients than among healthy donors. Because small numbers of individuals were included in the HLA sub-analyses, any influence of HLA type on TCRB rearrangement was left unresolved. Because cDNA rather than genomic DNA was sequenced, highly expressing activated cells could have been over-represented, although no difference in activation and CD3 levels was found between groups. Shorter templates might have been favored by PCR, but patient and control samples were amplified and corrected together, so both groups would have been affected equally by any skew.

A single peripheral blood draw of about 116 mL on average was collected from each donor into heparinised tubes. A BD FACSAria II was used to sort naive, central memory, regulatory and stem cell-like memory CD4+ T cells with a panel that included CD45RO, CCR7, CD25, CD127, CD95 and CD27. All sorted populations exceeded 95% purity. PBMCs were separated immediately by Lymphoprep density gradient centrifugation and were stained directly, without being cultured. To minimize batch effects, samples were stained and sorted in pairs, one healthy donor with one patient per experiment. The chain links TRBV30 with TRBJ1-4, with the D gene uncertain. The TCR comes from a man between 18 and 29 years old with type 1 diabetes. The material sequenced was naive CD4+ T cells from blood. In the paper's terms, the cell subset or site label means: true naive CD4+ T cells. CDR3 reads: CAWIPQPGEKLFF. Here is the DNA: TGTGCCTGGATTCCCCAGCCCGGTGAAAAACTGTTTTTT.